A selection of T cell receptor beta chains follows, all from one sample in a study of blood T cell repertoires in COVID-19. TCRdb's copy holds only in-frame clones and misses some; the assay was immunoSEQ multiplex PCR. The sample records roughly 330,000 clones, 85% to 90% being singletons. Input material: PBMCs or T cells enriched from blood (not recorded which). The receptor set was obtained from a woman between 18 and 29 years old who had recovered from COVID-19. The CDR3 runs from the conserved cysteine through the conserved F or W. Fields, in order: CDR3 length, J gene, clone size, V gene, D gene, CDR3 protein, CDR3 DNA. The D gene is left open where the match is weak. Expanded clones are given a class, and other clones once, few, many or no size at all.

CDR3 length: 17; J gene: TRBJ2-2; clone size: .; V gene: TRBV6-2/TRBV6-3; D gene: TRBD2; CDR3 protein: CASSYTSGGSNTGELFF; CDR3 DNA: TGTGCCAGCAGTTACACTAGCGGGGGATCAAACACCGGGGAGCTGTTTTTT
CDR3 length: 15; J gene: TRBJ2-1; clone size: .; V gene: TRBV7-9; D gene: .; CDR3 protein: CASSLGTALPHEQFF; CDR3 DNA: TGTGCCAGCAGCTTAGGGACAGCTCTGCCCCATGAGCAGTTCTTC
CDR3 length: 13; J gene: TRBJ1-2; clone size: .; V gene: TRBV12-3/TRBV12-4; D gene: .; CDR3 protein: CASSLARGHGYTF; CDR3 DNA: TGTGCCAGCAGTTTAGCAAGGGGCCATGGCTACACCTTC
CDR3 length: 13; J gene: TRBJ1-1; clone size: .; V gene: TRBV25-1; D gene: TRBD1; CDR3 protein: CASTRTGGTEAFF; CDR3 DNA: TGTGCCAGCACCAGGACAGGGGGCACTGAAGCTTTCTTT
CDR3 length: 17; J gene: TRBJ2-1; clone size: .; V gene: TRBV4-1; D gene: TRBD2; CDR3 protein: CASSQPTAGGPYNEQFF; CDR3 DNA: TGCGCCAGCAGCCAGCCTACAGCGGGGGGCCCCTACAATGAGCAGTTCTTC
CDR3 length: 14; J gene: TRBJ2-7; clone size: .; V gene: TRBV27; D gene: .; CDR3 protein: CASSWAGSPSEQYF; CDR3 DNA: TGTGCCAGCAGTTGGGCGGGATCTCCCTCCGAGCAGTACTTC
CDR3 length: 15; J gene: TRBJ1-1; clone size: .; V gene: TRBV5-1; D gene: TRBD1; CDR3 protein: CASSPIWTGKTEAFF; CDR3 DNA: TGCGCCAGCAGCCCTATATGGACAGGGAAAACTGAAGCTTTCTTT
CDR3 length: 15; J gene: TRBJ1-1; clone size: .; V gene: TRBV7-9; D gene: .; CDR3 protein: CASSFRTVMNTEAFF; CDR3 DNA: TGTGCCAGCAGCTTCAGGACAGTCATGAACACTGAAGCTTTCTTT
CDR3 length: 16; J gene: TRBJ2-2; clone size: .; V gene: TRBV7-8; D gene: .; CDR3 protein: CASSSDARGGTGELFF; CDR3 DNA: TGTGCCAGCAGTTCAGACGCCAGGGGCGGCACCGGGGAGCTGTTTTTT
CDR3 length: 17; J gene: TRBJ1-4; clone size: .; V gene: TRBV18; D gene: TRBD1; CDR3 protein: CASSPPELGTGSEKLFF; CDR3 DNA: TGTGCCAGCTCACCACCGGAGTTAGGGACAGGGAGTGAAAAACTGTTTTTT
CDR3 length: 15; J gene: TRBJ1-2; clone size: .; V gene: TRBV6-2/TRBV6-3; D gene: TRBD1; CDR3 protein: CASSPGTGFSYGYTF; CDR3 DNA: TGTGCCAGCAGTCCCGGGACAGGGTTTTCCTATGGCTACACCTTC
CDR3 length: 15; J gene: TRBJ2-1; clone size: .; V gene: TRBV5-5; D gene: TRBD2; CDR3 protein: CASSLELAGYNEQFF; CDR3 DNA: TGTGCCAGCAGCTTGGAACTAGCGGGGTACAATGAGCAGTTCTTC
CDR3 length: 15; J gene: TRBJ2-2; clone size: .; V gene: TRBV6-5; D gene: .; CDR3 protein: CASSYGGAGTGELFF; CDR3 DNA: TGTGCCAGCAGTTACGGCGGGGCCGGGACCGGGGAGCTGTTTTTT
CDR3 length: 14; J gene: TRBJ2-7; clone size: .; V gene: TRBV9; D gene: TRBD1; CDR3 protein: CASSVGTGENEQYF; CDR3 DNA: TGTGCCAGCAGCGTTGGGACAGGGGAGAACGAGCAGTACTTC
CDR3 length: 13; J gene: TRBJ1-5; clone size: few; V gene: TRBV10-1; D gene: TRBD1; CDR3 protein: CASSGRQGQPQHF; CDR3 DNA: TGCGCCAGCAGTGGGAGACAGGGTCAGCCCCAGCATTTT
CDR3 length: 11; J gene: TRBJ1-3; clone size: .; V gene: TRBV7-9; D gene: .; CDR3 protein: CASDEARTIYF; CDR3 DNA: TGTGCCAGCGATGAGGCGAGGACCATATATTTT
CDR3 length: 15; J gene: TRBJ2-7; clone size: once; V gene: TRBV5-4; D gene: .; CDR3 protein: CAFHPGGRSSYEQYF; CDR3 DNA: TGTGCCTTCCACCCGGGGGGCCGAAGCTCCTACGAGCAGTACTTC
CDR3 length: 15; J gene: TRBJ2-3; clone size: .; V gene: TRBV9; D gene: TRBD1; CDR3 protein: CASSVGGQFTDTQYF; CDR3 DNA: TGTGCCAGCAGCGTAGGGGGACAGTTCACAGATACGCAGTATTTT
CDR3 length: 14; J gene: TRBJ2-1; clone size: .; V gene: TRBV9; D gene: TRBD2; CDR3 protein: CASSVLAGRDEQFF; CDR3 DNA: TGTGCCAGCAGCGTCCTAGCGGGACGGGATGAGCAGTTCTTC
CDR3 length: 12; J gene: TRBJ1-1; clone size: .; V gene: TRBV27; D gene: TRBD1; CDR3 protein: CASKTGGFEAFF; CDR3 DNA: TGTGCCAGTAAAACAGGGGGCTTTGAAGCTTTCTTT
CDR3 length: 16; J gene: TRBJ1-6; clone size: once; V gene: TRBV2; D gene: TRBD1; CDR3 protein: CASSEGTGAYNSPLHF; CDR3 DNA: TGTGCCAGCAGTGAAGGGACAGGGGCCTATAATTCACCCCTCCACTTT
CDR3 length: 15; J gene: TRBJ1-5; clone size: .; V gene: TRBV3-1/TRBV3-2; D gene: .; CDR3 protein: CASSQATGSNQPQHF; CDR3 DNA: TGTGCCAGCAGCCAAGCAACAGGGAGCAATCAGCCCCAGCATTTT